The rows below give T cell receptor beta chains drawn from one sample of a study of blood T cell repertoires in COVID-19. The table came from immunoSEQ multiplex PCR; TCRdb's copy has only in-frame clones and leaves some out. This sample has more than 90,000 clones, with around 87% found just once. Sequenced material: peripheral blood. The receptors stem from a woman aged 30 to 39 with acute or convalescent COVID-19. CDR3s include the opening cysteine and the closing phenylalanine or tryptophan. D genes are given only for firm matches. Clone size is given for some rows only: seen once, a few or many times, or a class if the clone is expanded.

v_call	cdr3_length	d_call	clone_size	j_call	cdr3_aa	cdr3_nt
TRBV28	17	TRBD1	NA	TRBJ2-1	CASSLALTGTDYNEQFF	TGTGCCAGCAGTTTAGCCCTAACCGGGACAGACTACAATGAGCAGTTCTTC
TRBV28	14	NA	NA	TRBJ1-3	CASTQGGSGNTIYF	TGTGCCAGCACCCAAGGGGGCTCTGGAAACACCATATATTTT
TRBV30	13	TRBD1	NA	TRBJ1-2	CAWSVVSGGGYTF	TGTGCCTGGAGTGTGGTTTCAGGGGGTGGCTACACCTTC
TRBV4-1	14	NA	NA	TRBJ2-7	CASSQSGDTYEQYF	TGCGCCAGCAGCCAAAGTGGCGACACTTACGAGCAGTACTTC
TRBV28	10	NA	NA	TRBJ2-7	CASSFSEQYF	TGTGCCAGCAGTTTTAGCGAGCAGTACTTC
TRBV15	16	NA	NA	TRBJ1-1	CATSRGGHLMNTEAFF	TGTGCCACCAGCAGAGGGGGACACCTAATGAACACTGAAGCTTTCTTT
TRBV15	16	TRBD2	NA	TRBJ2-1	CATSSRTRKGMNEQFF	TGTGCCACCAGCAGTAGGACTAGAAAGGGGATGAATGAGCAGTTCTTC
TRBV15	14	NA	NA	TRBJ2-3	CATSPRTGTDTQYF	TGTGCCACCAGCCCGCGCACTGGCACAGATACGCAGTATTTT
TRBV4-2	15	TRBD1	NA	TRBJ1-1	CASSRDRGQDTEAFF	TGTGCCAGCAGCCGAGACAGGGGGCAAGACACTGAAGCTTTCTTT
TRBV7-2	14	NA	NA	TRBJ1-6	CASSPTGYNSPLHF	TGTGCCAGCAGCCCTACAGGGTACAATTCACCCCTCCACTTT
TRBV5-1	15	NA	NA	TRBJ2-3	CASARSAGLTDTQYF	TGCGCCAGCGCTCGCAGTGCGGGTCTCACAGATACGCAGTATTTT
TRBV9	15	TRBD2	NA	TRBJ2-1	CASSGSGNSYNEQFF	TGTGCCAGCAGCGGTAGCGGGAACTCCTACAATGAGCAGTTCTTC
TRBV6-5	12	NA	few	TRBJ1-1	CASSQGNTEAFF	TGTGCCAGCAGTCAGGGGAACACTGAAGCTTTCTTT
TRBV5-1	13	NA	NA	TRBJ1-3	CASRAGTGNTIYF	TGCGCCAGCAGAGCCGGGACAGGAAACACCATATATTTT
TRBV28	15	NA	NA	TRBJ1-1	CASSLRTLLNTEAFF	TGTGCCAGCAGTCTCCGGACACTTTTAAACACTGAAGCTTTCTTT
TRBV27	16	TRBD1	NA	TRBJ1-2	CASSLTDSGTGHGYTF	TGTGCCAGCAGTTTAACTGACTCCGGGACAGGGCATGGCTACACCTTC
TRBV30	14	NA	NA	TRBJ1-6	CAWSVGVGSSPLHF	TGTGCCTGGAGTGTAGGTGTCGGGAGTTCACCCCTCCACTTT
TRBV4-1	15	NA	once	TRBJ1-5	CASSQAGLINQPQHF	TGCGCCAGCAGCCAAGCTGGACTTATCAATCAGCCCCAGCATTTT
TRBV7-6	14	TRBD1	NA	TRBJ2-3	CASRGTGSTDTQYF	TGTGCCAGCAGGGGGACAGGTTCCACAGATACGCAGTATTTT
TRBV19	13	NA	NA	TRBJ2-7	CASSIGGGYEQYF	TGTGCCAGTAGTATAGGAGGTGGGTACGAGCAGTACTTC
TRBV18	13	TRBD1	NA	TRBJ1-2	CASSRPGQYGYTF	TGTGCCAGCTCACGCCCGGGACAGTATGGCTACACCTTC
TRBV10-3	15	TRBD2	NA	TRBJ2-5	CAISESAGDQETQYF	TGTGCCATCAGTGAGTCCGCGGGGGACCAAGAGACCCAGTACTTC
TRBV6-5	13	NA	many	TRBJ1-3	CASSSEAGNTIYF	TGTGCCAGCAGTTCCGAGGCTGGAAACACCATATATTTT
TRBV7-3	16	NA	NA	TRBJ2-1	CASSTDRGSSYNEQFF	TGTGCCAGCAGCACAGACCGGGGGAGCTCCTACAATGAGCAGTTCTTC
TRBV4-2	15	NA	NA	TRBJ1-5	CASSQDMAPNQPQHF	TGTGCCAGCAGCCAAGATATGGCACCCAATCAGCCCCAGCATTTT
TRBV7-9	15	NA	NA	TRBJ2-1	CASSLKPVNGSEQFF	TGTGCCAGCAGCTTAAAGCCAGTTAACGGGAGTGAGCAGTTCTTC
TRBV28	15	NA	once	TRBJ1-6	CASSFLQGYNSPLHF	TGTGCCAGCAGTTTTCTTCAGGGTTATAATTCACCCCTCCACTTT
TRBV30	16	TRBD1	NA	TRBJ1-5	CAWAPGTVGYNQPQHF	TGTGCCTGGGCTCCCGGGACAGTTGGATACAATCAGCCCCAGCATTTT
TRBV6-5	14	TRBD1	NA	TRBJ1-1	CATPPRTGSTEAFF	TGTGCCACCCCCCCCCGGACAGGGAGCACTGAAGCTTTCTTT
TRBV27	13	NA	NA	TRBJ2-7	CASSLSRGNEQYF	TGTGCCAGCAGTTTATCCAGGGGTAATGAGCAGTACTTC
TRBV6-4	12	NA	NA	TRBJ2-3	CASSEGEGPQYF	TGTGCCAGCAGTGAAGGAGAGGGTCCCCAGTATTTT
TRBV6-4	11	NA	NA	TRBJ1-2	CASSGQNGYTF	TGTGCCAGCAGCGGACAGAATGGCTACACCTTC
TRBV28	18	TRBD1	few	TRBJ1-4	CASSLPDRGYAGGEKLFF	TGTGCCAGCAGCCTCCCGGACAGGGGGTATGCAGGGGGTGAAAAACTGTTTTTT
TRBV18	14	NA	NA	TRBJ2-1	CASQTGSSYNEQFF	TGTGCCAGCCAAACGGGGAGCTCCTACAATGAGCAGTTCTTC
TRBV4-1	16	NA	NA	TRBJ1-5	CASSQDLGQINQPQHF	TGCGCCAGCAGCCAAGATTTAGGACAGATAAATCAGCCCCAGCATTTT
TRBV27	15	TRBD1	NA	TRBJ1-6	CASSLRDRGLSPLHF	TGTGCCAGCAGTTTAAGGGACAGGGGGCTCTCACCCCTCCACTTT
TRBV19	14	TRBD1	NA	TRBJ1-5	CASQTGDSNQPQHF	TGTGCCAGCCAGACAGGGGATAGCAATCAGCCCCAGCATTTT
TRBV9	16	NA	NA	TRBJ2-1	CASSVEMGGLYNEQFF	TGTGCCAGCAGCGTAGAGATGGGGGGGCTCTACAATGAGCAGTTCTTC
TRBV24-1	13	NA	NA	TRBJ1-5	CATSDRIGQPQHF	TGTGCCACCAGTGACCGCATCGGTCAGCCCCAGCATTTT
TRBV18	14	NA	NA	TRBJ1-1	CASSPELGNTEAFF	TGTGCCAGCTCACCGGAGTTGGGGAACACTGAAGCTTTCTTT
TRBV7-3	15	TRBD2	NA	TRBJ2-1	CASSFEAGANNEQFF	TGTGCCAGCAGCTTTGAAGCGGGGGCCAACAATGAGCAGTTCTTC
TRBV25-1	12	NA	NA	TRBJ1-1	CASARGYAEAFF	TGTGCCTCTGCCAGAGGGTATGCTGAAGCTTTCTTT
TRBV14	14	NA	NA	TRBJ1-6	CASSQGRVHSPLHF	TGTGCCAGCAGCCAAGGCAGGGTCCATTCACCCCTCCACTTT
TRBV29-1	12	NA	NA	TRBJ1-4	CSALVVNEKLFF	TGCAGCGCCCTAGTGGTGAATGAAAAACTGTTTTTT
TRBV12-3/TRBV12-4	11	NA	NA	TRBJ1-3	CAGGAGNTIYF	TGTGCCGGAGGAGCTGGAAACACCATATATTTT
TRBV2	13	NA	once	TRBJ1-4	CASSVQTNEKLFF	TGTGCCAGCTCTGTCCAGACTAATGAAAAACTGTTTTTT
TRBV7-2	14	NA	NA	TRBJ1-2	CASSLTGLGGGYTF	TGTGCCAGCAGCCTGACAGGTCTAGGGGGTGGCTACACCTTC
TRBV7-9	14	TRBD1	NA	TRBJ1-1	CASIERTGNTEAFF	TGTGCCAGCATCGAGCGGACAGGGAACACTGAAGCTTTCTTT
TRBV29-1	15	NA	NA	TRBJ1-1	CSVEYTGGVNTEAFF	TGCAGCGTTGAGTACACGGGAGGAGTGAACACTGAAGCTTTCTTT
TRBV6-5	13	TRBD1	NA	TRBJ2-7	CASRNTGVYEQYF	TGTGCCAGCAGGAACACAGGGGTCTACGAGCAGTACTTC